This T cell receptor (beta chain) was obtained from a study of OX40 agonist ivuxolimab in advanced cancers. Across the whole study: Patients assigned to dose escalation were diagnosed with hepatocellular carcinoma, melanoma, renal cell or head and neck cancer. Patients were 65% to 85% male with ages roughly 20 to 85, mean about 60. General study results and limits: Clonal expansion was seen in CD4+ and CD8+ blood T cells by week 6 at 0.1 to 3.0 mg/kg.

In regard to this clone: Its specificity is unknown.

This CDR3 is built from 14 residues. Germline CDR1 is LNHDA and CDR2 is SQIVND (reference sequence). V was clipped by 6 bases and J by 0 bases, with 11 bases between them. Sequenced by immunoSEQ multiplex PCR; TCRdb stores in-frame clones only, minus some. The repertoire has some 42,000 clones, approximately 80% of them found once; the top ten carry roughly 24%. This TCR came from an adult with an advanced solid tumor such as melanoma, head and neck, liver or kidney cancer. The sample in question was CD4+ or CD8+ T cells sorted from blood, obtained in a trial of the OX40 agonist ivuxolimab. V gene TRBV19 combines with J gene TRBJ1-1; D gene uncertain. CDR3 DNA: TGTGCCAGTAGCCAAACCCGGATGAACACTGAAGCTTTCTTT. Residues: CASSQTRMNTEAFF. The whole variable domain, remainder taken from reference TRBV19 and TRBJ1-1, is DGGITQSPKYLFRKEGQNVTLSCEQNLNHDAMYWYRQDPGQGLRLIYYSQIVNDFQKGDIAEGYSVSREKKESFPLTVTSAQKNPTAFYLCASSQTRMNTEAFFGQGTRLTVV.